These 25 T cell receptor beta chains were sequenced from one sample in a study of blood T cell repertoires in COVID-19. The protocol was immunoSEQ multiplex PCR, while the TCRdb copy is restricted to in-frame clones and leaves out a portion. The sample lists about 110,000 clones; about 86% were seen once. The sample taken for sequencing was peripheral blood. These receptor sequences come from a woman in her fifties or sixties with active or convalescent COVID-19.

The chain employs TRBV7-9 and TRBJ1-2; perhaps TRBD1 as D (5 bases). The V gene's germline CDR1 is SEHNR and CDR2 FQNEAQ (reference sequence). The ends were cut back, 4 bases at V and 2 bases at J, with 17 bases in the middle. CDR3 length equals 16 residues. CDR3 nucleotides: TGTGCCAGCAGCTCCCTAAGAACAGGAGACAACTATGGCTACACCTTC. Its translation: CASSSLRTGDNYGYTF.

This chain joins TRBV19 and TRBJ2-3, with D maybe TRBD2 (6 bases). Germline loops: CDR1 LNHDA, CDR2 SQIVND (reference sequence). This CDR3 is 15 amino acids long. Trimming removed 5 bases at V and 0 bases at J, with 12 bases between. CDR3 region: CASSLGGISTDTQYF. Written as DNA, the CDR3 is TGTGCCAGTAGTTTGGGCGGGATCAGCACAGATACGCAGTATTTT.

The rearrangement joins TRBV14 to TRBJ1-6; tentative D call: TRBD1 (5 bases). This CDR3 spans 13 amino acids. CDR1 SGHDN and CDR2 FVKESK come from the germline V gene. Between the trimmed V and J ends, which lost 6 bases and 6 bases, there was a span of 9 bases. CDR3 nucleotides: TGTGCCAGCAGACTGACAGTTAATTCACCCCTCCACTTT. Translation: CASRLTVNSPLHF. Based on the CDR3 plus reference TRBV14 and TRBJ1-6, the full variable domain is EAGVTQFPSHSVIEKGQTVTLRCDPISGHDNLYWYRRVMGKEIKFLLHFVKESKQDESGMPNNRFLAERTGGTYSTLKVQPAELEDSGVYFCASRLTVNSPLHFGNGTRLTVT.

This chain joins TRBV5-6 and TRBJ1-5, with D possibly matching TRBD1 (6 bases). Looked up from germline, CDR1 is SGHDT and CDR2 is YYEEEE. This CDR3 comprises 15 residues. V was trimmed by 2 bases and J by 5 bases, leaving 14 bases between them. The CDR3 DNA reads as TGTGCCAGCAGCTTAACAGGGAATCGGGATCAGCCCCAGCATTTT. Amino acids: CASSLTGNRDQPQHF.

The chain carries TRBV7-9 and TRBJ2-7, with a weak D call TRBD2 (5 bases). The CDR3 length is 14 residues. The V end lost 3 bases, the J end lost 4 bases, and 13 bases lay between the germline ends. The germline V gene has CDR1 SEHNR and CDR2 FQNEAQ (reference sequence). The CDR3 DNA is TGTGCCAGCAGCTTCGGAGGAGGAGGTTACGAGCAGTACTTC. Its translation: CASSFGGGGYEQYF.

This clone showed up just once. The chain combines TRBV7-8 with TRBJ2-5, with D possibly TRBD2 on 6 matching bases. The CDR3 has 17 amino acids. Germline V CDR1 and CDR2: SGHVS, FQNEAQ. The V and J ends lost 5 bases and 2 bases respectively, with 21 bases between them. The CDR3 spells CASSRKGGSTLQETQYF. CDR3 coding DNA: TGTGCCAGCAGCCGGAAAGGAGGGTCTACCTTACAAGAGACCCAGTACTTC.

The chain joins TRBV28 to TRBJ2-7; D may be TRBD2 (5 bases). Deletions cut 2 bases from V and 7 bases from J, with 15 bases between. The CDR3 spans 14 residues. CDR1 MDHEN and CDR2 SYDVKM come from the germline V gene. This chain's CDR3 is CASSLLRGPREQYF. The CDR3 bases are TGTGCCAGCAGTTTACTCCGAGGGCCGAGGGAGCAGTACTTC.

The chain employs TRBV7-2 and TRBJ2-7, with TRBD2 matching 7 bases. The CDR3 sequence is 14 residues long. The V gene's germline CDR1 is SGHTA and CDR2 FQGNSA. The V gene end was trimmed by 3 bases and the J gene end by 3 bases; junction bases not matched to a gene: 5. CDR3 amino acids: CASSLASGDYEQYF. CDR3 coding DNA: TGTGCCAGCAGCTTGGCTAGCGGCGACTACGAGCAGTACTTC.

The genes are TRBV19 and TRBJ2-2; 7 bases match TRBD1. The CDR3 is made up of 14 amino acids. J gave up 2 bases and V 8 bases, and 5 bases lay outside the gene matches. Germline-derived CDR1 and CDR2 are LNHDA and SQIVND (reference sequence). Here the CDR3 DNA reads TGTGCCAGTCAGAGGGGGCGAAACACCGGGGAGCTGTTTTTT. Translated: CASQRGRNTGELFF. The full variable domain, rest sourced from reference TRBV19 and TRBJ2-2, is DGGITQSPKYLFRKEGQNVTLSCEQNLNHDAMYWYRQDPGQGLRLIYYSQIVNDFQKGDIAEGYSVSREKKESFPLTVTSAQKNPTAFYLCASQRGRNTGELFFGEGSRLTVL.

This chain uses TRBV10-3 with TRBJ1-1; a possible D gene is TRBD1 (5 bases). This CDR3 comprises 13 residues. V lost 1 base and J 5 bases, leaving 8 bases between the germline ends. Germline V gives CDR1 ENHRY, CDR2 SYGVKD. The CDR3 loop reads CAISEWSGTEAFF. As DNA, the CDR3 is TGTGCCATCAGTGAGTGGTCAGGGACTGAAGCTTTCTTT.

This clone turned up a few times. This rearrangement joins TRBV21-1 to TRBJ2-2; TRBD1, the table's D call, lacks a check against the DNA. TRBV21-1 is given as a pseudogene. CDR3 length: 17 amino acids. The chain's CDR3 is CASILVGQEGNTGELFF. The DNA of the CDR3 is TGTGCCAGCATCCTTGTGGGACAGGAGGGCAACACCGGGGAGCTGTTTTTT.

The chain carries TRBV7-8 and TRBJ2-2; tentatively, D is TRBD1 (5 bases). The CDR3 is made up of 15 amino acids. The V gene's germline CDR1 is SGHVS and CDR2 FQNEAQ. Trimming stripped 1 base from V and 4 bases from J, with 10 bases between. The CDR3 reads CASSLGRVPTGELFF. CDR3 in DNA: TGTGCCAGCAGCTTAGGCAGGGTCCCCACCGGGGAGCTGTTTTTT.

The CDR3 is CASSGGTGGSDQPQHF. The CDR3 region has the DNA TGTGCCAGCAGCGGCGGGACAGGGGGTTCTGATCAGCCCCAGCATTTT. This sequence joins TRBV7-9 and TRBJ1-5; 11 nucleotides match TRBD1. CDR1 SEHNR and CDR2 FQNEAQ come from the germline V gene (reference sequence). Unmatched junction bases numbered 8, after V lost 5 bases and J lost 5 bases. CDR3 length: 16 amino acids.

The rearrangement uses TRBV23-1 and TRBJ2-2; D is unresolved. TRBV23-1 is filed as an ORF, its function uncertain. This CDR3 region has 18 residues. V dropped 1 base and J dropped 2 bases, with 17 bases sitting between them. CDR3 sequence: CASSQLRGFQPNTGELFF. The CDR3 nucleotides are TGCGCCAGCAGTCAATTGCGCGGTTTCCAGCCTAACACCGGGGAGCTGTTTTTT.

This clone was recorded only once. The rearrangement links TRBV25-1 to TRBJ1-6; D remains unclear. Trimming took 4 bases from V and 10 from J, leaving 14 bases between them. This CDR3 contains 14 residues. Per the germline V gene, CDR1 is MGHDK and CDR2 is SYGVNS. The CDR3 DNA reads TGTGCCAGCAGTGCCCCTATCCGAGGATCACCCCTCCACTTT. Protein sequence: CASSAPIRGSPLHF.

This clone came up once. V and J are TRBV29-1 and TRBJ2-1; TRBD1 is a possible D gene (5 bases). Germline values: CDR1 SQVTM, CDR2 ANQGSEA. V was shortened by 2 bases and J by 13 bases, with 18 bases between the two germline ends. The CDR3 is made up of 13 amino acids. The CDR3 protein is CSVEKQENRLQFF. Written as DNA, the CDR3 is TGCAGCGTTGAAAAACAGGAAAACCGCCTCCAGTTCTTC.

DNA of the CDR3: TGTGCCAGTAGTGTAGGTCTCCAGGGGACCAAAAACATTCAGTACTTC. This codes for CASSVGLQGTKNIQYF. V gene TRBV19 combines with J gene TRBJ2-4; the D gene is possibly TRBD1 (6 bases). Per germline, CDR1 LNHDA and CDR2 SQIVND (reference sequence). Trimming cost V 5 bases and J 2 bases, with 16 bases left between them. The CDR3 totals 16 residues.

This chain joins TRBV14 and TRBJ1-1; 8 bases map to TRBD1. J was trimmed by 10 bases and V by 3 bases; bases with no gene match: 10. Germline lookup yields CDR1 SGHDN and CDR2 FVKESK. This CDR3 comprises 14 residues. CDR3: CASSQRTGRFRAFF. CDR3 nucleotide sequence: TGTGCCAGCAGCCAGCGGACAGGGCGGTTTAGAGCTTTCTTT.

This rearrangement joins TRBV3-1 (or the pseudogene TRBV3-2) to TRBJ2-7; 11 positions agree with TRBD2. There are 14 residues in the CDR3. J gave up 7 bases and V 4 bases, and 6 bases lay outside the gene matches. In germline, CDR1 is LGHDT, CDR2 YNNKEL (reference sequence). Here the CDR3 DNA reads TGTGCCAGCAGCCCGCCGGGACTAGCGGATGAGCAGTACTTC. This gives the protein CASSPPGLADEQYF.

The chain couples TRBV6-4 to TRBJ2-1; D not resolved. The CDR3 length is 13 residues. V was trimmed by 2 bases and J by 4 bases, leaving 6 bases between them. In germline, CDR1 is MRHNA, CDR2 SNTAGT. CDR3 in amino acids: CASSDGRYNEQFF. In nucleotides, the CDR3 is TGTGCCAGCAGTGACGGTAGATACAATGAGCAGTTCTTC.

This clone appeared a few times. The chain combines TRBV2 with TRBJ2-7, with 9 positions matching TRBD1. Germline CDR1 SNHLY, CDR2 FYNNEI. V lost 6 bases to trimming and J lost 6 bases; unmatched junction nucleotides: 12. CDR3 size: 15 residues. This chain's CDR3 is CASSLSLTGGGEQYF. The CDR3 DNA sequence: TGTGCCAGCAGCCTATCCCTAACAGGGGGCGGCGAGCAGTACTTC.

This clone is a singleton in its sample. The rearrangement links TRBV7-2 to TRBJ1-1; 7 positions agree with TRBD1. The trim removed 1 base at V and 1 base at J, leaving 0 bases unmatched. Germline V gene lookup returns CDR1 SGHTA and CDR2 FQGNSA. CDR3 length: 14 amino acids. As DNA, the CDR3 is TGTGCCAGCAGCTTAGGACAGGGGAACACTGAAGCTTTCTTT. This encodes CASSLGQGNTEAFF. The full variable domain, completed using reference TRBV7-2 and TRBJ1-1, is GAGVSQSPSNKVTEKGKDVELRCDPISGHTALYWYRQSLGQGLEFLIYFQGNSAPDKSGLPSDRFSAERTGGSVSTLTIQRTQQEDSAVYLCASSLGQGNTEAFFGQGTRLTVV.

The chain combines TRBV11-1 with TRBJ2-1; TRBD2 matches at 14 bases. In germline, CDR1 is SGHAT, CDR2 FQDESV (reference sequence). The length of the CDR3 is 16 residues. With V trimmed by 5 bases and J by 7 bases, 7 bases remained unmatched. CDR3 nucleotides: TGTGCCAGCAGCCGTGGACTAGCGGGAGGAGGAAATGAGCAGTTCTTC. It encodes CASSRGLAGGGNEQFF.

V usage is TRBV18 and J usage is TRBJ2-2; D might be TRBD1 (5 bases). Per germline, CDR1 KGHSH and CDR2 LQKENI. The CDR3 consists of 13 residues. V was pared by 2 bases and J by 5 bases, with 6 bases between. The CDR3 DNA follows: TGTGCCAGCTCACCAAAGGGGACCGGGGAGCTGTTTTTT. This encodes CASSPKGTGELFF. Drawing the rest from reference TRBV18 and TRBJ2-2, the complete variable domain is NAGVMQNPRHLVRRRGQEARLRCSPMKGHSHVYWYRQLPEEGLKFMVYLQKENIIDESGMPKERFSAEFPKEGPSILRIQQVVRGDSAAYFCASSPKGTGELFFGEGSRLTVL.

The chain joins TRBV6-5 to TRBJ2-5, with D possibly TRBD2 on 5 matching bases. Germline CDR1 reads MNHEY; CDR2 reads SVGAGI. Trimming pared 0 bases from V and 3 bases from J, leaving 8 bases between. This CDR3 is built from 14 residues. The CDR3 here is CASSYSWGEETQYF. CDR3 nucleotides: TGTGCCAGCAGTTACTCGTGGGGAGAAGAGACCCAGTACTTC.